This T cell receptor (beta chain) was found in a study of T cell repertoires in cytomegalovirus infection (dated by TCRdb to 2018 to 2020). In the study overall: Because public TCR beta signatures pointed to carriage of CMV infection together with the matching HLA type, the HLA type of each donor mattered for the analysis. Summary of the overall study and its limitations: The ex vivo response was dominated by HLA-C-restricted CMV-specific TCR beta clonotypes, which also provided the single most frequent clonotype in two of eight donors. In both this cohort and an independent cohort of 350 to 400 donors, the cumulative frequency of public TCR beta family members distinguished carriers of CMV infection plus the relevant HLA type.

This clonotype occurred a few times. It has no known antigen specificity. Base qualities are not recorded, but no much larger clone differs from it by a single base. Sequencing took place on an Illumina HiSeq 1500. The raw public reads went through TCRdb reprocessing: fastp at Q25, MiXCR clone calling, in-frame beta chains kept. Merged by CDR3 protein, the rows form single entries marked with the most common genes and DNA. This sample comprises approximately 180,000 distinct CDR3 sequences, approximately 17% of them detected only once. Almost 25% of the sample rests with the top ten. The germline V gene (reference sequence) provides CDR1 SEHNR and CDR2 FQNEAQ. V loses 5 bases of germline sequence and J loses 4 bases, and the interval between the two ends is 16 bases. The CDR3 contains 15 residues, cysteine and phenylalanine counted. Of all the DNA, just the CDR3 is kept, 45 bases in frame from base 1.

This sequence was found in a human donor in good health (CMV status not recorded). Some clones in this sample may be carry-over from other donors' samples. Specimen: CD8+ T cells from PBMCs. The chain is assembled from TRBV7-9 and TRBJ2-3; a tentative D call is TRBD1 (5 bases match). This receptor has the CDR3 CASSIKTARADTQYF. The DNA is TGTGCCAGCAGCATTAAGACAGCTCGGGCAGATACGCAGTATTTT.